Ten or more counts support the clone carrying this T cell receptor beta chain. The antigen is not known. Semi-nested PCR with Nested Universal Primer A followed constant-region reverse priming of full-length variable regions. TCRdb re-derived calls from the 5' RACE reads in MiXCR, one entry per CDR3 protein. The sample holds about 32,000 distinct CDR3 sequences, less than 25% seen once. This CDR3 has 13 residues. Germline CDR1 is SEHNR and CDR2 is FQNEAQ (reference sequence). The germline V and J ends were trimmed by 4 bases and 2 bases, with 9 bases remaining between them. Memory CD4+ cells were defined as CD4+CD45RO+CD25-. Whole-study results and caveats: The larger cohort examined one V-J beta rearrangement, not whole repertoires. In terms of TCR gene usage, tumor memory CD4+ T cells clustered together with blood and lymph node memory CD4+ cells, as well as with lymph node naive CD4+ cells.

The sequenced sample consisted of memory CD4+ T cells sorted from blood. This sample's subset: memory CD4+ T cells, CD4+CD45RO+CD25-. The source is a female donor with breast cancer. The chain joins TRBV7-9 to TRBJ2-7; D is unresolved. Here the CDR3 DNA reads TGTGCCAGCAGCTCCGAGTCAACCTACGAGCAGTACTTC. It encodes CASSSESTYEQYF.